This is a list of T cell receptor beta chains from one sample in a study of cytomegalovirus exposure and HLA in healthy donors. Only in-frame clones appear in the TCRdb table, and some are missing; sequencing was by immunoSEQ multiplex PCR. Of 130,000 to 150,000 clones listed, around 75% are singletons. Sequencing input: PBMCs. The receptors stem from a woman under 40 in good health and CMV-seronegative. CDR3s include the opening cysteine and the closing phenylalanine or tryptophan. Each record gives: CDR3 DNA, CDR3 protein, V gene, D gene, J gene, clone size. A D gene is named only where the DNA matches it firmly. The size of a clone is reported for some rows only, either as once, few or many, or as a class for expanded clones.

TGTGCCAGCAGTGAAGTATGGGGCGGGGGCAATCAGCCCCAGCATTTT CASSEVWGGGNQPQHF TRBV2 - TRBJ1-5 few
TGTGCCAGCAGCTCGGACTGGAACACCGGGGAGCTGTTTTTT CASSSDWNTGELFF TRBV5-6 - TRBJ2-2 medium-sized
TGTGCCAGCAGCCACAGGCCTAGCGGAGAGTACAATGAGCAGTTCTTC CASSHRPSGEYNEQFF TRBV21-1 - TRBJ2-1 -
TGTGCCAGCAGCTTATCGGGTCGTTATGGCTACACCTTC CASSLSGRYGYTF TRBV7-8 - TRBJ1-2 -
TGTGCCAGCAGCCCTAACCTCGGACTCCAAGCGTCCTATGGCTACACCTTC CASSPNLGLQASYGYTF TRBV5-4 - TRBJ1-2 -
TGTGCCAGCAGTGGGCTGGGAGGACAGGGTGCCTACGAGCAGTACTTC CASSGLGGQGAYEQYF TRBV2 TRBD1 TRBJ2-7 -
TGCGCCAGCAGCTTGGAGGGACAAGGGATCTACGAGCAGTACTTC CASSLEGQGIYEQYF TRBV5-1 - TRBJ2-7 -
TGCAGCGTTGACGAGGGACTGGGCACAGATACGCAGTATTTT CSVDEGLGTDTQYF TRBV29-1 - TRBJ2-3 -
TGTGCCAGCAGCTTAGGCGACAGTAGCTCCTACGAGCAGTACTTC CASSLGDSSSYEQYF TRBV7-9 - TRBJ2-7 -
TGTGCCAGCAGCCTAGCGGGGGGGTCCGCAGATACGCAGTATTTT CASSLAGGSADTQYF TRBV7-3 TRBD2 TRBJ2-3 -
TGCAGCGGGGGGGGGAGAAGTACTGAAGCTTTCTTT CSGGGRSTEAFF TRBV29-1 - TRBJ1-1 -
TGTGCCAGCGGACCAGGGGGGACTTACGACCAAGAGACCCAGTACTTC CASGPGGTYDQETQYF TRBV27 - TRBJ2-5 -
TGTGCCAGCAGCCCGATCCGGGGTGGGGGGGAAGATACGCAGTATTTT CASSPIRGGGEDTQYF TRBV7-7 TRBD2 TRBJ2-3 -
TGCAGCGACAGGACAGGGGGCGGCTACACCTTC CSDRTGGGYTF TRBV29-1 TRBD1 TRBJ1-2 -
TGTGCCAGCAGATTTAGCGGGGACTCCTACGAGCAGTACTTC CASRFSGDSYEQYF TRBV2 TRBD2 TRBJ2-7 -
TGTGCCAGTAGTATCTCAGGGGGCGCGGGGGCTTCAGATACGCAGTATTTT CASSISGGAGASDTQYF TRBV19 - TRBJ2-3 -
TGTGCCATCAGTGAATGGAGCTCCTATAATTCACCCCTCCACTTT CAISEWSSYNSPLHF TRBV10-3 - TRBJ1-6 once
TGTGCCAGCAGCTTCTCGGACAGCTCCTACGAGCAGTACTTC CASSFSDSSYEQYF TRBV5-6 - TRBJ2-7 -
TGTGCCAGCAGACCTACAGGGAGAGAGACCCAGTACTTC CASRPTGRETQYF TRBV6-5 - TRBJ2-5 -
TGCGCCAACGGGACAGGGGTCGACAAAAACATTCAGTACTTC CANGTGVDKNIQYF TRBV5-1 TRBD1 TRBJ2-4 -
TGCAGTGCGGGGGCTGATTCACCCCTCCACTTT CSAGADSPLHF TRBV20-1 - TRBJ1-6 -
TGTGCCAGCAGCTCTACTAGCACCGGGGAGCTGTTTTTT CASSSTSTGELFF TRBV7-6 - TRBJ2-2 -
TGCGCCAGCAGCCAGGGTTTTACAGGGGGCCGGACTGAAGCTTTCTTT CASSQGFTGGRTEAFF TRBV4-3 TRBD1 TRBJ1-1 few
TGTGCCTGCATTAGGACAGCTGAAGCTTTCTTT CACIRTAEAFF TRBV30 - TRBJ1-1 few
TGTGCCAGCAGCCGATCGGCCCTAGGGAGCATCCCCCACAATGAGCAGTTCTTC CASSRSALGSIPHNEQFF TRBV7-9 - TRBJ2-1 -
TGTGCCAGCGGACTGCTTAGCAATCAGCCCCAGCATTTT CASGLLSNQPQHF TRBV2 - TRBJ1-5 -
TGTGCCATCAGTGAGGCCACAGGGGCCTATGGCTACACCTTC CAISEATGAYGYTF TRBV10-3 TRBD1 TRBJ1-2 -
TGTGCCAGCTTTAAACAGGGGGCTGGAGGCTACACCTTC CASFKQGAGGYTF TRBV7-9 TRBD1 TRBJ1-2 -
TGCAGCGTTGCGAATGGCCTTTCCTACGAGCAGTACTTC CSVANGLSYEQYF TRBV29-1 - TRBJ2-7 -
TGTGCCAGCAGCAAAAGCGGGAGACAGGGGGAATTGGGCAATGAGCAGTTCTTC CASSKSGRQGELGNEQFF TRBV5-5 - TRBJ2-1 -
TGTGCCAGCAGTAGGGGACAGGGGTCTGAAGCTTTCTTT CASSRGQGSEAFF TRBV27 TRBD1 TRBJ1-1 -
TGTGCCAGCAGCCCACCGGGACTAGCGCCATACAATGAGCAGTTCTTC CASSPPGLAPYNEQFF TRBV7-2 TRBD2 TRBJ2-1 -
TGCGCCAGCAGCCAAGGAAGGGGGCGCGAGGTCGGGCAGCCCCAGCATTTT CASSQGRGREVGQPQHF TRBV4-1 TRBD1 TRBJ1-5 few
TGTGCCAGTAGTATCCAGCCGGGACAGGGTGGATCACCCCTCCACTTT CASSIQPGQGGSPLHF TRBV19 TRBD1 TRBJ1-6 -
TGCGCCAGCAGTGACCAGGGGTTCGCTAGCACAGATACGCAGTATTTT CASSDQGFASTDTQYF TRBV10-1 - TRBJ2-3 -
TGTGCCAGCTCACCGGGACAGGGGGACATCACTGAAGCTTTCTTT CASSPGQGDITEAFF TRBV18 TRBD1 TRBJ1-1 -
TGTGCCAGCAGCGTTGGGGACAGTTCACCCCTCCACTTT CASSVGDSSPLHF TRBV7-6 TRBD1 TRBJ1-6 -
TGTGCCAGTAGTACGGGGGGCAGCGGGGGGATTTACAATGAGCAGTTCTTC CASSTGGSGGIYNEQFF TRBV19 TRBD2 TRBJ2-1 -
TGTGCCAGCAGCCAGTCCCAGGGAAGACCGGATCAGCCCCAGCATTTT CASSQSQGRPDQPQHF TRBV4-2 - TRBJ1-5 -
TGTGCCAGCAGCGTGACAGGGGATAGCAATCAGCCCCAGCATTTT CASSVTGDSNQPQHF TRBV7-8 TRBD1 TRBJ1-5 -
TGCAGTGCCCGGGACAGCTACGAGCAGTACTTC CSARDSYEQYF TRBV20-1 TRBD1 TRBJ2-7 -
TGTGCCAGCAGTTTTCTAGCGGGAGCACGGGAGCAGTTCTTC CASSFLAGAREQFF TRBV28 TRBD2 TRBJ2-1 once
TGTGCCAGCAGCTTTAGAACTAGCGGGGGAACCGGTGAGCAGTTCTTC CASSFRTSGGTGEQFF TRBV7-8 TRBD2 TRBJ2-1 once
TGTGCCAGCTCACCCTACCAGGGGGCGTCCTACGAGCAGTACTTC CASSPYQGASYEQYF TRBV18 TRBD1 TRBJ2-7 -
TGTGCCAGCAGTCACCGGGACACGCCGAACACTGAAGCTTTCTTT CASSHRDTPNTEAFF TRBV6-5 - TRBJ1-1 -
TGTGCCAGTATCGACAGGACAACTAATGAAAAACTGTTTTTT CASIDRTTNEKLFF TRBV19 - TRBJ1-4 -
TGTGCCAGCAGCTTGGGAGAATTGGGTGGCACCGGGGAGCTGTTTTTT CASSLGELGGTGELFF TRBV11-2 - TRBJ2-2 -
TGTGCTAGTGGTTTGGGACGGGACAATGAGCAGTTCTTC CASGLGRDNEQFF TRBV12-5 - TRBJ2-1 once
TGCAGCGTTGAAATCTCGGGGGGGTCAGATACGCAGTATTTT CSVEISGGSDTQYF TRBV29-1 TRBD2 TRBJ2-3 -
TGTGCCAGCAGTTTAAGCCCAAACACCGGGGAGCTGTTTTTT CASSLSPNTGELFF TRBV27 - TRBJ2-2 -
TGTGCCAGCACGGGGACAGGGAAGGACGAGCAGTACTTC CASTGTGKDEQYF TRBV18 TRBD1 TRBJ2-7 -
TGTGCCAGTAGTCCACAGGAGCACTCCTACGAGCAGTACTTC CASSPQEHSYEQYF TRBV19 - TRBJ2-7 -
TGTGCCAGCAGTTCCGCCGGGACAGGGGGCATCGGGGAGCTGTTTTTT CASSSAGTGGIGELFF TRBV7-2 TRBD1 TRBJ2-2 -
TGTGCCTGGAGTCGAGGGACAGGGGAAGGGGAGACCCAGTACTTC CAWSRGTGEGETQYF TRBV30 TRBD1 TRBJ2-5 -
TGCGCCAGCAGCCCCGGGAGGGGGTACGCAGTTGGGGACACTGAAGCTTTCTTT CASSPGRGYAVGDTEAFF TRBV4-1 - TRBJ1-1 -
TGTGCCAGCAGTTTGGGGGCTAGCACAGATACGCAGTATTTT CASSLGASTDTQYF TRBV27 - TRBJ2-3 -
TGTGCCAGCAGCTTTAGCGGGGGCACAGATACGCAGTATTTT CASSFSGGTDTQYF TRBV11-2 TRBD2 TRBJ2-3 -